This T cell receptor beta chain was recorded in a study of shared clonotypes between healthy human individuals (dated by TCRdb to 2018 to 2021). As for the study more broadly: The cohort included a few men and a couple of women between 18 and 49 years of age. Per donor, three plates each were used for CD4 naive and CD4 memory, two for CD8 naive, and one for CD8 memory. Blood TCR repertoires of several healthy adults were deeply sequenced to estimate repertoire size and the extent of clonotype sharing between individuals. Different laboratories and diverse techniques were used to prepare libraries and sequence TCR repertoires, to increase sequencing depth and limit assay-specific biases. Leukapheresis yielded between about 0.94 and 9.5 billion PBMCs per donor. What the authors observed across the whole study: The small number of donors limited the genetic and exposure-history diversity represented. About 5% of naive CD4, 3% to 4% of naive CD8, about 2.4% of memory CD4, and 0.4% of memory CD8 clonotypes were shared across several donors. Naive subsets generally had larger estimated clonotype richness than memory subsets. Pairwise subsampling indicated that sequencing depth was expected to affect the degree of clonotype sharing among donors. Incomplete sequencing was indicated by rarefaction of sorted-subset datasets, despite the large sequencing depth. Only blood was sampled, and tissue TCR repertoires likely differ from those in blood. Compared with non-shared clonotypes, clonotypes shared by all four sorted-subset donors had higher generation probabilities.

V is cut by 3 bases and J by 0 bases, and the space between the germline ends is 8 bases. The CDR3 numbers 14 residues from cysteine through phenylalanine. Solely the CDR3 DNA is kept, with 42 bases framed from the first base. The germline V gene (reference sequence) specifies MNHEY as CDR1 and SMNVEV as CDR2. This clone showed up just a few times. There is no known antigen for this receptor. One base away there is no much larger clone; base qualities are not given. TCR CDR3 regions were amplified from genomic DNA by multiplex PCR using the deep immunoSEQ assay. Genomic DNA extracted from each cell subset was distributed evenly over all wells of several immunoSEQ 96-well plates, and each plate served as one replicate. For sorted subsets, 200 to 250 ng genomic DNA, equal to about 30,000 T cell genomes, was loaded into each replicate PCR. Purified libraries were quantified with a Qubit 3.0 fluorometer, sized on a Bioanalyzer 2100, and re-quantified with the KAPA Library Quantification kit. Each immunoSEQ 96-well plate was sequenced on its own single-read 150-cycle Illumina NextSeq 550 flow cell. The original methods were these. Because the immunoSEQ output held only junctional sequences and lacked quality scores, the filtering could not match the filtering applied to full-length reads. To assign V/J genes and CDR3, sequences were annotated against IMGT germline references using PyIR, a Python wrapper for IgBLAST v1.9. Reads were filtered out if the reads had weak V/J assignments (E-value above 1e-6), no CDR3, stop codons, out-of-frame junctions, or ambiguous translated residues. V3J clonotypes were defined as sequences sharing the same inferred V gene, J gene, and CDR3 amino acid sequence. Percentage overlap between repertoires was computed as shared unique clonotypes divided by the size of the smaller repertoire. Three approaches were used to assess repertoire richness: RTK rarefaction, the Chao1 estimator, and Recon v2.1 estimates of unobserved clonotypes. Generation probabilities were computed with OLGA for all TCRbeta clonotypes obtained by the gDNA method from four donors. TCRdb retrieved this table from immuneACCESS and kept in-frame rearrangements only. Not all clones are present; in checked studies, unresolved V genes account for under half, and no reason is known for the remainder. The V and J calls and clone size are taken from that table; D and trimming were inferred from the DNA. This sample holds about 710,000 clones; around 77% were observed only once. The ten top clones hold approximately 2% of the sample.

Healthy HIV-negative adults with no recently reported acute infections or vaccinations were included as donors. Every donor was a Caucasian adult living in Nashville, Tennessee, USA. Magnetic negative selection was used to enrich CD4+ T cells, after which naive cells were positively selected on CD45RA and the negative fraction became the memory subset. Blood was collected by leukapheresis, and PBMCs were isolated by Ficoll-Histopaque density gradient centrifugation and then cryopreserved in liquid nitrogen vapor phase. Analytical flow cytometry was used to check the purity and quantity of each magnetically sorted T cell population. Each sorted fraction had its genomic DNA isolated and then quantified by UV absorbance on a Nanodrop 2000c.

Material: memory CD4+ T cells sorted from blood. Reading the label with the study, this specimen's cell subset or site is: CD45RA-negative fraction. The V and J segments used are TRBV27 and TRBJ1-1; the D gene remains uncertain. The clonotype was recovered from a woman in her thirties in good health. The nucleotide sequence reads TGTGCCAGCAGTTTCGCTTTTATGAACACTGAAGCTTTCTTT. Its product reads: CASSFAFMNTEAFF.